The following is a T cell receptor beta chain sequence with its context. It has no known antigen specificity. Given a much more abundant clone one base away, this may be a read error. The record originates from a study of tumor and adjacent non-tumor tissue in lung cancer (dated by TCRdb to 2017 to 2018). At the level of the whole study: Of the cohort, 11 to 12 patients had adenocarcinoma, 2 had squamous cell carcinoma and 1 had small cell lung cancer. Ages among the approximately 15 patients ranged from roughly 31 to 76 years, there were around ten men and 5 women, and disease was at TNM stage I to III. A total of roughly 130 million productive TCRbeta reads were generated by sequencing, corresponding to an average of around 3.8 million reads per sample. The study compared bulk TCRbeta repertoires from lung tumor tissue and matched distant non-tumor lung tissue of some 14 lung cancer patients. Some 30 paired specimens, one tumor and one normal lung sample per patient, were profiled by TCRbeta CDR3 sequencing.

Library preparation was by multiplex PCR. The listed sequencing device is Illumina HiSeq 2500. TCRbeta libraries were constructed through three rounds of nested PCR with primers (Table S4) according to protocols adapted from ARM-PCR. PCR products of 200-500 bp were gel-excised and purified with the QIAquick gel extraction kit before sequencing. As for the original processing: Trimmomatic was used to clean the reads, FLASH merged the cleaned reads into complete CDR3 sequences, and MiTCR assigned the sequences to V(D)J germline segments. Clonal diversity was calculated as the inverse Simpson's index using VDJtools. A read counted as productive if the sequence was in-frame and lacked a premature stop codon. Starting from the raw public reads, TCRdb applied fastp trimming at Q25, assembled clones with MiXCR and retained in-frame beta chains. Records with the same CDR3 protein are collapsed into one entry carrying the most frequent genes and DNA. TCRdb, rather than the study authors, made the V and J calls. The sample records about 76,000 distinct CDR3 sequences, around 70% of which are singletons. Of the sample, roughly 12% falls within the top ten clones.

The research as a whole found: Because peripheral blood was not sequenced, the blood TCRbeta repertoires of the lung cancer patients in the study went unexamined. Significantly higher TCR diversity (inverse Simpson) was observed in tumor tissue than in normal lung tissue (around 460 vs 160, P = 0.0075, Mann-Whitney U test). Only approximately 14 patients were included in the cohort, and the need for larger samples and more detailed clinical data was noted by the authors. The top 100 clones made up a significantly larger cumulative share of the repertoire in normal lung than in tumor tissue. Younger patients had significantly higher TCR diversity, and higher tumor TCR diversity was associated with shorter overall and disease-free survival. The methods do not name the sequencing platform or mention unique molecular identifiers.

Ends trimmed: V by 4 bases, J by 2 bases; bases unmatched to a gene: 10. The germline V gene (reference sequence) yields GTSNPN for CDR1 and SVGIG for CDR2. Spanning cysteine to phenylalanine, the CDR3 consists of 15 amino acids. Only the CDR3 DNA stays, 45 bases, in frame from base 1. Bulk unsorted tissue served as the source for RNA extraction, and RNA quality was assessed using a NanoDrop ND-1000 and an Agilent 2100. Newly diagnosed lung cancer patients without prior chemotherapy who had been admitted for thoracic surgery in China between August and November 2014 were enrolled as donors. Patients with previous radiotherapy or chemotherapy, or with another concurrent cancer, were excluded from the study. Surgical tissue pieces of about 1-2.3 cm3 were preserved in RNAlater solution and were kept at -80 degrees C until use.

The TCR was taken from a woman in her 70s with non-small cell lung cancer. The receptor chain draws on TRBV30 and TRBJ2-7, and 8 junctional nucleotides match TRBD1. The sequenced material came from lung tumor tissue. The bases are TGTGCCTGGAATGTCCCGGAGACAGGGGCCTACGAGCAGTACTTC. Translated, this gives CAWNVPETGAYEQYF.